Below are 23 T cell receptor beta chains sequenced from a single sample in a study of blood T cell repertoires in COVID-19. Libraries were prepared by immunoSEQ multiplex PCR; TCRdb keeps only in-frame clonotypes and omits some of them. Among roughly 140,000 clones listed, approximately 85% were seen once. Sequences were obtained from peripheral blood. The origin of the receptors is a woman aged 80 or older with acute or convalescent COVID-19.

With respect to this clone: The sample carries other DNA sequences with the same CDR3. The CDR3 reads CASSLGQGYGYTF. CDR3 sequence (DNA): TGTGCCAGCAGCCTCGGACAGGGCTATGGCTACACCTTC. The J gene is TRBJ1-2, the V gene TRBV28, with 8 bases aligning to TRBD1. This CDR3 comprises 13 residues. CDR1 and CDR2 (germline): MDHEN, SYDVKM. The J segment lost 4 bases and the V segment lost 6 bases, leaving 4 bases of the junction unmatched.

The rearrangement joins TRBV9 to TRBJ1-3, with TRBD1 as a possible D gene (5 bases). V lost 3 bases to trimming and J lost 0 bases, with 7 bases between them. The CDR3 loop spans 14 amino acids. The germline V gene encodes CDR1 SGDLS and CDR2 YYNGEE. DNA for the CDR3: TGTGCCAGCAGCGCCAGGGACTCTGGAAACACCATATATTTT. Amino acid sequence: CASSARDSGNTIYF.

The CDR3 region has the DNA TGTGCCAGCAGCCAAGCAGGGGTATTAGCCAAAAACATTCAGTACTTC. Its translation: CASSQAGVLAKNIQYF. The V and J genes are TRBV3-1 (or the pseudogene TRBV3-2) and TRBJ2-4; D might be TRBD1 (6 bases). This CDR3 contains 16 residues. The V end was cut by 1 base, the J end by 0 bases, with 10 bases between. The V gene's germline CDR1 is LGHDT and CDR2 YNNKEL (reference sequence).

This chain uses TRBV11-3 with TRBJ2-5; D gene uncertain. CDR1 is SGHNT, CDR2 YENEEA, per germline. This CDR3 is 13 amino acids long. V was pared by 4 bases and J by 2 bases, with 8 bases between. The DNA of the CDR3 is TGTGCCAGCAGCTATAGCAGACAAGAGACCCAGTACTTC. The encoded protein is CASSYSRQETQYF.

This clone was found once. The chain recombines TRBV19 with TRBJ1-2, with TRBD1 matching 8 bases. Per germline, CDR1 LNHDA and CDR2 SQIVND (reference sequence). The CDR3 extends over 13 amino acids. V shed 6 bases, J shed 2 bases, and the junction held 2 bases outside the gene matches. The CDR3 here is CASRRQGNYGYTF. The CDR3 bases are TGTGCCAGTAGACGACAGGGGAACTATGGCTACACCTTC.

The V and J genes are TRBV5-4 and TRBJ1-4, with D perhaps matching TRBD1 (6 bases). This CDR3 is 15 amino acids long. Germline assignment: CDR1 SGHNT and CDR2 YYREEE (reference sequence). Between the trimmed V and J ends, which lost 4 bases and 8 bases, there was a span of 18 bases. The chain's CDR3 is CASSTPGQVGEKLFF. Written as DNA, the CDR3 is TGTGCCAGCAGCACTCCGGGACAAGTCGGGGAAAAACTGTTTTTT.

The CDR3 DNA is TGTGCCAGCAGCGTAGCGGAGAGGACTGAAGCTTTCTTT. Protein: CASSVAERTEAFF. This chain joins TRBV9 and TRBJ1-1; D is unresolved. Deletions cut 0 bases from V and 5 bases from J, with 8 bases between. Germline lookup yields CDR1 SGDLS and CDR2 YYNGEE. The CDR3 is 13 residues long.

The rearrangement links TRBV28 to TRBJ2-7; TRBD2 agrees at 8 bases. The CDR3 runs to 17 residues. Germline assignment: CDR1 MDHEN and CDR2 SYDVKM. The trim removed 6 bases at V and 7 bases at J, leaving 20 bases unmatched. The CDR3 DNA follows: TGTGCCAGCAGCCCCTTTTGGGCCAGCGGGGGTGATTGGGAGCAGTACTTC. It is translated as CASSPFWASGGDWEQYF.

This chain joins TRBV3-1 (or the pseudogene TRBV3-2) and TRBJ2-3, with D possibly matching TRBD2 (5 bases). Trimming removed 1 base from V and 0 bases from J, with 11 bases in between. CDR1 is LGHDT and CDR2 is YNNKEL in the germline V gene (reference sequence). The CDR3 sequence is 16 residues long. CDR3 coding DNA: TGTGCCAGCAGCCAAGTGCCGGGAACTAGCACAGATACGCAGTATTTT. Translating it yields CASSQVPGTSTDTQYF.

This clone was counted only a few times. The J gene is TRBJ1-1, the V gene TRBV10-2; tentative D call: TRBD1 (5 bases). V was shortened by 7 bases and J by 6 bases, with 18 bases between the two germline ends. The CDR3 runs 14 residues. Germline CDR1 is WSHSY and CDR2 is SAAADI. DNA for the CDR3: TGCGCCAGCAAACCCCCGGGGGACGGGCCTGAAGCTTTCTTT. It is translated as CASKPPGDGPEAFF.

The chain uses TRBV11-2 and TRBJ1-1; 7 bases match TRBD1. Germline lookup yields CDR1 SGHAT and CDR2 FQNNGV. V lost 2 bases, J lost 3 bases, and 9 bases stayed unmatched. The CDR3 runs to 16 residues. The CDR3 is CASSLSLRDRDTEAFF. DNA for the CDR3: TGTGCCAGCAGCTTATCTCTTAGGGACAGAGACACTGAAGCTTTCTTT.

The genes are TRBV14 and TRBJ2-2, with 9 positions matching TRBD2. The CDR3 sequence is 15 residues long. The germline gives CDR1 SGHDN, CDR2 FVKESK. Losses at the gene ends were 4 bases for V and 6 bases for J; bases not matched to a gene: 6. Here the CDR3 reads CASSLSSGIAGELFF. The CDR3 DNA sequence: TGTGCCAGCAGCCTATCTAGCGGGATTGCCGGGGAGCTGTTTTTT.

V usage is TRBV5-1 and J usage is TRBJ1-1; 9 nucleotides match TRBD1. CDR1 and CDR2 (germline): SGHRS, YFSETQ. V lost 3 bases, J lost 1 base, and 7 bases stayed unmatched. The CDR3 length is 16 residues. CDR3 in amino acids: CASSSTGGGGNTEAFF. CDR3 bases: TGCGCCAGCAGCTCCACAGGGGGCGGAGGGAACACTGAAGCTTTCTTT.

This clone was counted only a few times. The rearrangement joins TRBV12-5 to TRBJ1-1, with D possibly TRBD1 on 5 matching bases. The V end was cut by 3 bases, the J end by 4 bases, with 9 bases between. Germline CDR1 reads LGHNT; CDR2 reads FRNRAP. The CDR3 is made up of 13 amino acids. The CDR3 sequence is CASGLGVATEAFF. In nucleotides, the CDR3 is TGTGCTAGTGGTTTAGGGGTGGCCACTGAAGCTTTCTTT.

This clone was counted many times. The genes are TRBV18 and TRBJ2-7; 11 positions match TRBD1. Germline V lookup: CDR1 KGHSH, CDR2 LQKENI. Losses at the gene ends were 6 bases for V and 7 bases for J; bases not matched to a gene: 8. The CDR3 runs to 14 residues. The CDR3 sequence is CASSRTGGSREQYF. The CDR3 DNA reads as TGTGCCAGCTCCCGGACAGGGGGCTCAAGGGAGCAGTACTTC.

This clone has just one count. The chain has TRBV6-6 and TRBJ2-7; D perhaps matches TRBD2 (5 bases). CDR1 is MNHNY and CDR2 is SVGAGI in the germline V gene (reference sequence). The ends were cut back, 0 bases at V and 2 bases at J, with 11 bases in the middle. This CDR3 has 15 amino acids. The CDR3 reads CASSYSNGNPYEQYF. Here the CDR3 DNA reads TGTGCCAGCAGTTACTCAAACGGGAACCCCTACGAGCAGTACTTC.

This clone showed up just once. V gene TRBV19 combines with J gene TRBJ2-1, with 7 positions matching TRBD1. Trimming at V came to 6 bases and at J to 4 bases, leaving 9 bases not matched to a gene. Germline V CDR1 and CDR2: LNHDA, SQIVND (reference sequence). The CDR3 consists of 15 residues. The CDR3 is CASSVTGVGYNEQFF. The CDR3 nucleotides read TGTGCCAGTAGCGTAACAGGGGTTGGGTACAATGAGCAGTTCTTC.

The V call is TRBV7-3, the J call TRBJ2-1; a possible D gene is TRBD2 (6 bases). Trimming took off 5 bases at V and 5 bases at J, with 16 bases between the two ends. Germline CDR1 and CDR2: SGHTA and FQGTGA. This CDR3 contains 15 residues. The CDR3: CASSMGRGSNNEQFF. CDR3 nucleotide sequence: TGTGCCAGCAGCATGGGTCGGGGGAGTAACAATGAGCAGTTCTTC.

This chain connects TRBV28 to TRBJ2-5, with 7 positions matching TRBD1. Germline CDR1 reads MDHEN; CDR2 reads SYDVKM. The CDR3 loop spans 15 amino acids. Losses at the gene ends were 6 bases for V and 4 bases for J; bases not matched to a gene: 11. As DNA, the CDR3 is TGTGCCAGCAGATTAATACAGACAGGGAGAGAGACCCAGTACTTC. This gives the protein CASRLIQTGRETQYF.

The V call is TRBV25-1, the J call TRBJ1-2; TRBD1 matches 8 bases. Germline assignment: CDR1 MGHDK and CDR2 SYGVNS. J lost 3 bases, V lost 3 bases, and 3 bases had no gene match. The length of the CDR3 is 14 residues. The chain's CDR3 is CASSDRGPDYGYTF. CDR3 nucleotide sequence: TGTGCCAGCAGTGACAGGGGGCCTGACTATGGCTACACCTTC.

The CDR3, as DNA: TGTGCCACCAGTGACCCTGCCTCTGGGGGGGAAAAACTGTTTTTT. Translating it yields CATSDPASGGEKLFF. The chain couples TRBV24-1 to TRBJ1-4, with D perhaps TRBD1 (5 bases). CDR1 is KGHDR and CDR2 is SFDVKD in the germline V gene. The CDR3 extends over 15 amino acids. V gave up 4 bases and J gave up 8 bases, with 16 bases separating them.

CDR3 amino acids: CASSSLAVWTAATNEKLFF. CDR3 coding DNA: TGTGCCAGCAGCTCCCTGGCGGTATGGACAGCTGCAACTAATGAAAAACTGTTTTTT. The chain couples TRBV7-9 to TRBJ1-4, with a weak D call TRBD1 (6 bases). Trimming pared 4 bases from V and 0 bases from J, leaving 21 bases between. This CDR3 comprises 19 residues. From germline, CDR1 is SEHNR and CDR2 FQNEAQ (reference sequence). Filled out from reference TRBV7-9 and TRBJ1-4, the complete variable domain reads DTGVSQNPRHKITKRGQNVTFRCDPISEHNRLYWYRQTLGQGPEFLTYFQNEAQLEKSRLLSDRFSAERPKGSFSTLEIQRTEQGDSAMYLCASSSLAVWTAATNEKLFFGSGTQLSVL.

This clone was picked up a small number of times. The chain employs TRBV5-1 and TRBJ2-7; 9 nucleotides agree with TRBD2. V was pared by 0 bases and J by 4 bases, with 5 bases of the junction left unmatched. The CDR3 is 15 amino acids. Germline CDR1 is SGHRS and CDR2 is YFSETQ. The CDR3 DNA reads as TGCGCCAGCAGCTTGGGTCCTAGCGGGACTTACGAGCAGTACTTC. Amino acid sequence: CASSLGPSGTYEQYF. Based on the CDR3 plus reference TRBV5-1 and TRBJ2-7, the full variable domain is KAGVTQTPRYLIKTRGQQVTLSCSPISGHRSVSWYQQTPGQGLQFLFEYFSETQRNKGNFPGRFSGRQFSNSRSEMNVSTLELGDSALYLCASSLGPSGTYEQYFGPGTRLTVT.